These 10 T cell receptor beta chains were all obtained from the same sample, sequenced in a study of cytomegalovirus exposure and HLA in healthy donors. Amplification used 60 Vbeta primers and 13 Jbeta primers. This table comes from immunoSEQ multiplex PCR, and its TCRdb copy is limited to in-frame clones, with some not included. The top ten hold less than 15% of the sample, which has some 100,000 clones, 65% to 80% seen once. The specimen sequenced was PBMCs. These receptors were collected from a woman in her 70s in good health and CMV-seropositive.

The chain employs TRBV5-1 and TRBJ1-2; 7 bases align to TRBD1. The germline CDR1 and CDR2 sequences are SGHRS and YFSETQ. J lost 5 bases, V lost 4 bases, and 8 bases had no gene match. The CDR3 spans 14 residues. Here the CDR3 reads CASSPPGGGYGYTF. In DNA, the CDR3 is TGCGCCAGCAGCCCACCAGGGGGAGGTTATGGCTACACCTTC.

The chain joins TRBV6-1 to TRBJ2-5, with D possibly being TRBD2 (7 bases). This CDR3 comprises 14 residues. The V gene lost 8 bases and the J gene lost 1 base, with 14 bases spanning the gap. Germline V gene lookup returns CDR1 MNHNS and CDR2 SASEGT. The CDR3 region is CASCPGGPQETQYF. The DNA for the CDR3 is TGTGCCAGCTGCCCCGGGGGGCCCCAAGAGACCCAGTACTTC.

The chain links TRBV5-1 to TRBJ1-2; D is uncertain. This CDR3 comprises 14 residues. In germline, CDR1 is SGHRS, CDR2 YFSETQ. Deletions cut 0 bases from V and 1 base from J, with 7 bases between. CDR3 protein: CASSLDGNNYGYTF. In DNA form, the CDR3 reads TGCGCCAGCAGCTTGGACGGTAATAACTATGGCTACACCTTC.

The chain is built from TRBV28 and TRBJ2-7, with a possible D match to TRBD1 (5 bases). V gave up 10 bases and J gave up 3 bases, with 16 bases separating them. The V gene's germline CDR1 is MDHEN and CDR2 SYDVKM. The CDR3 extends over 13 amino acids. The CDR3 sequence: CATSDRPLYEQYF. The DNA for the CDR3 is TGTGCCACCTCAGACAGACCACTCTACGAGCAGTACTTC.

The chain has TRBV5-8 and TRBJ2-1, with TRBD2 matching over 10 bases. The CDR3 totals 17 residues. CDR1 is SGHTS and CDR2 is YDEGEE in the germline V gene. The ends lost 4 bases at V and 7 bases at J; junction bases unmatched: 14. CDR3 in DNA: TGTGCCAGCAGCAAGGAAGGAGCGGGAGGGCCGTTTAATGAGCAGTTCTTC. This codes for CASSKEGAGGPFNEQFF.

The J gene is TRBJ1-5, the V gene TRBV5-1, with 7 bases aligning to TRBD1. J gave up 1 base and V 4 bases, and 5 bases lay outside the gene matches. CDR1 is SGHRS, CDR2 YFSETQ, per germline. This CDR3 has 15 residues. The CDR3 bases are TGCGCCAGCAGCAGGACAGGACAGAGCAATCAGCCCCAGCATTTT. Encoded protein: CASSRTGQSNQPQHF.

The chain uses TRBV5-1 and TRBJ1-1; D not certain. CDR3 length: 14 amino acids. Trimming stripped 4 bases from V and 5 bases from J, with 15 bases between. The germline CDR1 and CDR2 sequences are SGHRS and YFSETQ. CDR3 sequence reads: CASSHTEVGTEAFF. CDR3 nucleotides: TGCGCCAGCAGCCATACGGAGGTTGGTACTGAAGCTTTCTTT.

V usage is TRBV10-3 and J usage is TRBJ1-6; D remains unclear. V lost 3 bases, J lost 9 bases, and 15 bases lay in between. This CDR3 has 15 amino acids. Germline values: CDR1 ENHRY, CDR2 SYGVKD. The CDR3 DNA reads as TGTGCCATCAGTGACCAGGCTGGGAGAAGTTCACCCCTCCACTTT. It encodes CAISDQAGRSSPLHF.

J is TRBJ1-2 and V is TRBV27; possible D gene TRBD1, 5 bases. Germline CDR1 and CDR2: MNHEY and SMNVEV (reference sequence). V gave up 2 bases and J gave up 5 bases, with 18 bases separating them. This CDR3 is 16 amino acids long. Here the CDR3 reads CASSLTQGAGLYGYTF. The CDR3 DNA reads as TGTGCCAGCAGTTTAACCCAGGGTGCGGGGCTATATGGCTACACCTTC.

The genes are TRBV7-2 and TRBJ2-1; 12 nucleotides agree with TRBD2. This CDR3 has 16 residues. The trim removed 5 bases at V and 4 bases at J, leaving 6 bases unmatched. Germline V CDR1 and CDR2: SGHTA, FQGNSA. Here the CDR3 DNA reads TGTGCCAGCAGCCCATGGACTAGCGGGGTGTACAATGAGCAGTTCTTC. Amino acid sequence: CASSPWTSGVYNEQFF.